The subject of this entry is one TCR beta chain. Its target is unknown. Each patient's relapse followed autologous stem cell transplantation, and brentuximab vedotin exposure varied. Assay used: immunoSEQ multiplex PCR; TCRdb lists only in-frame clones, some missing. The data contain under 100,000 clones, about 93% of them singletons. This CDR3 has 14 amino acids. CDR1 is MNHEY and CDR2 is SVGAGI in the germline V gene. V was clipped by 6 bases and J by 5 bases, with 17 bases between them. These data come from a study of PD-1 blockade in classical Hodgkin lymphoma. The wider study: Patients were treated with nivolumab at 3 mg/kg, and this was given intravenously every 2 weeks. Study outcomes and limitations: Relapsed/refractory patients reportedly had lower baseline diversity than newly diagnosed patients. Any patient who commenced nivolumab under 1 year after ASCT was excluded. Diversity similar to that of newly diagnosed patients was seen at baseline in complete responders.

The TCR originated in a human donor with classical Hodgkin lymphoma. The chain combines TRBV6-5 with TRBJ2-7; TRBD1 might be the D (6 bases). Sample: peripheral blood mononuclear cells (PBMCs), taken before the second cycle of nivolumab. CDR3 nucleotides: TGTGCCAGCAGGAACCGGGAACAGGGTGACGAGCAGTACTTC. This sequence encodes CASRNREQGDEQYF.